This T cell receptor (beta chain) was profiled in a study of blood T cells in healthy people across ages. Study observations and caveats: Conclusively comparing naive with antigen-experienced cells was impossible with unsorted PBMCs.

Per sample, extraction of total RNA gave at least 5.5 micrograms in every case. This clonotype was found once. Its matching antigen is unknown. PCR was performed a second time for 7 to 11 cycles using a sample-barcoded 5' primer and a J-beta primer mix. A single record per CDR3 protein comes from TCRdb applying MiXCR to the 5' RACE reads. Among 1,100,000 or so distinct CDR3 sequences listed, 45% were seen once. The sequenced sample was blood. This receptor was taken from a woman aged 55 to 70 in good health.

CDR3 nucleotides: TGTGCCAGCAGCCCCGGGGGGACTAGATATGAGCAGTTCTTC. Translation: CASSPGGTRYEQFF. The chain has TRBV11-3 and TRBJ2-1; 8 nucleotides agree with TRBD2. Per germline, CDR1 SGHNT and CDR2 YENEEA. J was trimmed by 8 bases and V by 5 bases; bases with no gene match: 8. The CDR3 spans 14 residues.